This T cell receptor (beta chain) appears in the sequencing data of a study of early T cells in non-severe SARS-CoV-2 infection. Study details: Sequencing used unsorted whole-blood bulk RNA, so chains lack pairing.

CDR3 size: 12 residues. CDR1 is MNHNS and CDR2 is SASEGT in the germline V gene. Trimming cost V 10 bases and J 5 bases; bases outside gene matches: 7. Attached unique molecular identifiers marked individual cDNA molecules. TCRdb used MiXCR to reprocess the 5' RACE reads, holding one entry per CDR3 protein. The sample lists roughly 80,000 distinct CDR3 sequences, 15% to 19% seen once, with 9.5% to 15% in the top ten. Findings of the study overall: Matching with VDJdb favored anti-spike CD8 responses (missing private and CD4 specificities).

This clonotype was detected many times. Antigen unknown. This clonotype was sampled from an adult who was a healthcare worker with PCR-confirmed SARS-CoV-2 infection or an uninfected control (not recorded which). Sequencing was done on a sample of whole blood. The chain has TRBV6-1 and TRBJ1-2, with 7 bases lining up with TRBD1. The CDR3 reads CATSTGWYGYTF. CDR3 coding DNA: TGTGCCACCTCGACAGGGTGGTATGGCTACACCTTC.